These 2 T cell receptor beta chains share one sample of origin, sequenced in a study of cytomegalovirus exposure and HLA in healthy donors. The PCR was carried out with 60 Vbeta primers and 13 Jbeta primers. Assay used: immunoSEQ multiplex PCR; TCRdb lists only in-frame clones, some missing. The repertoire holds about 170,000 clones, with around 82% as singletons. The sequenced material came from PBMCs. The receptors here all came from a woman aged 45-60 years in good health and CMV-seropositive.

This clone was observed once. The V call is TRBV6-1, the J call TRBJ2-3; D remains ambiguous. The CDR3 contains 11 residues. Trimming removed 7 bases from V and 2 bases from J, with 4 bases in between. Germline CDR1 and CDR2: MNHNS and SASEGT. CDR3 residues: CASTNTDTQYF. The CDR3 DNA reads TGTGCCAGCACTAACACAGATACGCAGTATTTT.

The chain links TRBV7-3 to TRBJ2-5; 10 bases line up with TRBD2. V dropped 4 bases and J dropped 0; count of bases not matched to a gene: 2. Germline CDR1 is SGHTA and CDR2 is FQGTGA. The CDR3 runs to 15 residues. The CDR3 region has the DNA TGTGCCAGCAGCTCCGGGACTAGCGACCAAGAGACCCAGTACTTC. Translating gives CASSSGTSDQETQYF.